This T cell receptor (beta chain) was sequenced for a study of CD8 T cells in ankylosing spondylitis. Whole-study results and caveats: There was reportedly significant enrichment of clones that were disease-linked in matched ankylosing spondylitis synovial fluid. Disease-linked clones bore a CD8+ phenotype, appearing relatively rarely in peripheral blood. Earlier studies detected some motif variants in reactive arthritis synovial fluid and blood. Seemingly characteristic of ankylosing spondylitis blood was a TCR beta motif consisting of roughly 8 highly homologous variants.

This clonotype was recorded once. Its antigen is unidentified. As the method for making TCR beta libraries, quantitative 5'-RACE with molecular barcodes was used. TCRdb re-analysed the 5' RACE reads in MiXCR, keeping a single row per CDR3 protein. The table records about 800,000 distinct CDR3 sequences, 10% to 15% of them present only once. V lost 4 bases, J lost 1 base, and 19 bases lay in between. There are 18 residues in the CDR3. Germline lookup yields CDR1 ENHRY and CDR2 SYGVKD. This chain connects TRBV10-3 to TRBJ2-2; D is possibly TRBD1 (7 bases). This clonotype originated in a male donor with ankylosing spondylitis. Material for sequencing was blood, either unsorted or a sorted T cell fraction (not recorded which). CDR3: CAISAKGAGGMNTGELFF. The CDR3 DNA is TGTGCCATCAGTGCGAAGGGGGCGGGCGGGATGAACACCGGGGAGCTGTTTTTT.